This is a list of T cell receptor beta chains from one sample in a study of cytotoxic CD8 clonotypes in ibrutinib-treated CLL. Sequenced by immunoSEQ multiplex PCR; TCRdb stores in-frame clones only, minus some. The table includes more than 150,000 clones, 55% to 85% detected once. The starting material was PBMCs, obtained after 24 months of ibrutinib treatment. The origin of the receptors is a human donor with chronic lymphocytic leukemia. Each CDR3 is given with its conserved first and last residue. D genes are given only for firm matches. For some rows the clone size is stated as once, few or many, or as a class when expanded; others skip it.

v_gene	j_gene	abundance	d_gene	CDR3nt	CDR3aa
TRBV4-3	TRBJ2-7	NA	NA	TGCGCCAGCAGCCAAATTCCGGTCTCCTACGAGCAGTACTTC	CASSQIPVSYEQYF
TRBV7-2	TRBJ1-1	NA	NA	TGTGCCAGCAGAGTTGGGGCGGGGACGTTCACTGAAGCTTTCTTT	CASRVGAGTFTEAFF
TRBV6-5	TRBJ2-7	NA	NA	TGTGCCAGCAGCCCGGAAATTAGCAGGGTCTACGAGCAGTACTTC	CASSPEISRVYEQYF
TRBV7-8	TRBJ2-7	NA	NA	TGTGCCAGCAGCTTAGTTAGGGACGAGCAGTACTTC	CASSLVRDEQYF
TRBV9	TRBJ2-2	NA	NA	TGTGCCAGCAGCGTAGTCCCCGGGGGTAGATCCGGGGAGCTGTTTTTT	CASSVVPGGRSGELFF
TRBV18	TRBJ2-7	NA	NA	TGTGCCAGCTCACCTCAGGCGGTGGAGCAGTACTTC	CASSPQAVEQYF
TRBV30	TRBJ2-2	NA	NA	TGTGCCTGGAGTCGGGACCTTGACACCGGGGAGCTGTTTTTT	CAWSRDLDTGELFF
TRBV29-1	TRBJ2-5	NA	NA	TGCAGCGTTGAAGATCAGGGGGGACTCCAAGAGACCCAGTACTTC	CSVEDQGGLQETQYF
TRBV7-6	TRBJ2-1	NA	TRBD2	TGTGCCAGCAGCCCCGTCCTAGCGGGGGGCTCTAATGAGCAGTTCTTC	CASSPVLAGGSNEQFF
TRBV6-5	TRBJ2-7	NA	TRBD2	TGTGCCAGCAGTTACTCTGAGACTAGCTTAGGCGAGCAGTACTTC	CASSYSETSLGEQYF
TRBV10-3	TRBJ1-2	few	NA	TGTGCCATCAGTGAGTCCGGAGTCTCCTATGGCTACACCTTC	CAISESGVSYGYTF
TRBV4-1	TRBJ2-3	NA	NA	TGCGCCAGCAGCCCACGAAGGGCCACAACGCCAAGCACAGATACGCAGTATTTT	CASSPRRATTPSTDTQYF
TRBV10-2	TRBJ2-2	NA	NA	TGCGCCAGCAGCCCCTCGAACACCGGGGAGCTGTTTTTT	CASSPSNTGELFF
TRBV18	TRBJ2-3	NA	TRBD2	TGTGCCAGCTCACCGCAGACTAGCGGTGTCACAGATACGCAGTATTTT	CASSPQTSGVTDTQYF
TRBV9	TRBJ2-7	once	TRBD2	TGTGCCAGCAGCGATAAGGAGCCCGGGACTAGCGGGAGGGCCTCCTACGAGCAGTACTTC	CASSDKEPGTSGRASYEQYF
TRBV6-5	TRBJ2-1	NA	NA	TGTGCCAGCAGTTACTCACATGTCGCGGGTTTTGAGCAGTTCTTC	CASSYSHVAGFEQFF
TRBV7-9	TRBJ2-7	NA	TRBD1	TGTGCCAGCAGCTTGGCGAGGACAGGGGCGCAGGAGCAGTACTTC	CASSLARTGAQEQYF
TRBV7-2	TRBJ2-5	NA	NA	TGTGCCACCAGAAGGGGGTCCCAAGAGACCCAGTACTTC	CATRRGSQETQYF
TRBV10-2	TRBJ2-3	NA	NA	TGCGCCAGCGGGGGGATTCCAGATACGCAGTATTTT	CASGGIPDTQYF
TRBV7-2	TRBJ1-1	NA	NA	TGTGCCAGCAGCTTAGGGGAGACTGAAGCTTTCTTT	CASSLGETEAFF
TRBV5-6	TRBJ2-7	NA	TRBD1	TGTGCCAGCAGCTCCACACACAGGGGGCCGTACGAGCAGTACTTC	CASSSTHRGPYEQYF
TRBV27	TRBJ1-2	NA	NA	TGTGCCAGCAGTGACACAGCCACTACTCATGGCTACACCTTC	CASSDTATTHGYTF
TRBV30	TRBJ1-5	once	TRBD1	TGTGCCTGGAGTGTACTAGGGGGCGGTCAGCCCCAGCATTTT	CAWSVLGGGQPQHF
TRBV18	TRBJ2-7	NA	NA	TGTGCCAGCTCACCATCGGGTCAGGGTAACTACGAGCAGTACTTC	CASSPSGQGNYEQYF
TRBV29-1	TRBJ2-3	NA	NA	TGCAGCGTTGAGTTTGGCACAGATACGCAGTATTTT	CSVEFGTDTQYF
TRBV11-1	TRBJ2-3	NA	TRBD1	TGTGCCAGCAGCTTGGCCGGGACAGCAGACACAGATACGCAGTATTTT	CASSLAGTADTDTQYF
TRBV5-1	TRBJ1-2	once	NA	TGCGCCAGCAGCTTGGGGACCGTCGACTACACCTTC	CASSLGTVDYTF
TRBV27	TRBJ2-7	NA	TRBD1	TGTGCCAGCAGTCTACACTGGACAGGCCAACCCTCCTACGAGCAGTACTTC	CASSLHWTGQPSYEQYF
TRBV7-9	TRBJ1-4	NA	NA	TGTGCCAGCAGCTTAGCGCGCGGCAGGGCAGATGAAAAACTGTTTTTT	CASSLARGRADEKLFF
TRBV7-3	TRBJ2-1	NA	TRBD2	TGTGCCAGCAGCTTAACATCGGGAGGCCATGGTGAGCAGTTCTTC	CASSLTSGGHGEQFF
TRBV19	TRBJ2-3	NA	NA	TGTGCCAGTAGTACCGCCGATCAGCTTCCCACAGATACGCAGTATTTT	CASSTADQLPTDTQYF
TRBV7-2	TRBJ2-2	NA	TRBD1	TGTGCCAGCAGCTTAGTGCCAGGGGGCAAGGGCGGGGAGCTGTTTTTT	CASSLVPGGKGGELFF
TRBV5-1	TRBJ2-7	NA	NA	TGCGCCAGCAGCTCGGAGGGTCTTTTTCGAGGGAGGACCTACGAGCAGTACTTC	CASSSEGLFRGRTYEQYF
TRBV28	TRBJ2-2	NA	NA	TGTGCCAGCAGTTTCAGTCCCCCCGGGGAGCTGTTTTTT	CASSFSPPGELFF
TRBV2	TRBJ2-7	NA	TRBD1	TGTGCCAGCAGTGATCCAGACAGGGCCACCTACGAGCAGTACTTC	CASSDPDRATYEQYF
TRBV5-6	TRBJ2-7	NA	TRBD1	TGTGCCAGCAGCCGGGACAGGGGCGCCCACGAGCAGTACTTC	CASSRDRGAHEQYF
TRBV11-2	TRBJ2-1	NA	NA	TGTGCCAGCAGCCCGCCTTCCTTCAAGGAAGCGCGGTCGAATGAGCAGTTCTTC	CASSPPSFKEARSNEQFF
TRBV9	TRBJ2-7	NA	TRBD1	TGTGCCAGCAGCGTAGCTACGGGGACAGGGAGTATGGACGAGCAGTACTTC	CASSVATGTGSMDEQYF
TRBV9	TRBJ1-4	NA	NA	TGTGCCAGCAGCGTCCGGGACAAGAAGTTTGAAAAACTGTTTTTT	CASSVRDKKFEKLFF
TRBV6-5	TRBJ2-7	NA	NA	TGTGCCACCTGGACGACTATCTACGAGCAGTACTTC	CATWTTIYEQYF
TRBV25-1	TRBJ2-1	NA	TRBD2	TGTGCCAGCAGTGAGTCGGTAGCGGGAGTGGATGAGCAGTTCTTC	CASSESVAGVDEQFF
TRBV7-2	TRBJ2-1	once	NA	TGTGCCAGCAGCTTAATTCCTATTGGTAGGCCCCCCTACAATGAGCAGTTCTTC	CASSLIPIGRPPYNEQFF
TRBV5-6	TRBJ2-3	few	TRBD1	TGTGCCAGCAGCAAGGGACAGGGGAGGCACACAGATACGCAGTATTTT	CASSKGQGRHTDTQYF
TRBV25-1	TRBJ2-7	NA	NA	TGTGCCAGCAGTGAATCGGTAGGGGGAAGGAACGAGCAGTACTTC	CASSESVGGRNEQYF
TRBV7-9	TRBJ2-5	NA	TRBD1	TGTGCCAGCAGCTCAGGGTTTCACAGGGGCACAGAGACCCAGTACTTC	CASSSGFHRGTETQYF
TRBV5-1	TRBJ1-2	NA	TRBD1	TGCGCCAGCAGCTTTACAGGGGGAGACTATGGCTACACCTTC	CASSFTGGDYGYTF
TRBV6-6	TRBJ2-1	NA	NA	TGTGCCAGCAGCCTAACGGGGCGGGAATACAATGAGCAGTTCTTC	CASSLTGREYNEQFF
TRBV19	TRBJ2-1	NA	TRBD1	TGTGCCAGTAGTATTTCGGGACAGGGCTACAATGAGCAGTTCTTC	CASSISGQGYNEQFF
TRBV2	TRBJ2-7	NA	NA	TGTGCCAGCAGGCCCACCTTGGCAGGGGTTACCTACGAGCAGTACTTC	CASRPTLAGVTYEQYF
TRBV7-6	TRBJ2-3	NA	TRBD1	TGTGCCAGCAGCTTAGCGACAGGGGAAGATACGCAGTATTTT	CASSLATGEDTQYF